Below are 8 T cell receptor beta chains sequenced from a single sample in a study of CD8+CD57+ T cells in acquired aplastic anemia. TCR beta VDJ combinations and CDR3 sequences were profiled from genomic DNA. From the reads, TCRdb called clonotypes with MiXCR, one entry per CDR3 protein. The sample includes about 240,000 distinct CDR3 sequences, approximately 50% seen only once; the top ten take 7% to 10%. Whoever was chosen for sequencing had shown CD8+CD57+ cell expansion by flow cytometry. Sequencing was carried out using sorted CD4+, CD8+, or CD8+CD57+ T cells (not recorded which) from PBMCs. All receptors derive from a human donor with aplastic anemia.

V is TRBV7-2 and J is TRBJ2-7; no clear D. V was clipped by 5 bases and J by 3 bases, with 17 bases between them. The germline V gene has CDR1 SGHTA and CDR2 FQGNSA. The CDR3 consists of 15 residues. The CDR3 coding sequence is TGTGCCAGCAGCGAGTCAATCGCAGGAGTCTACGAGCAGTACTTC. It encodes CASSESIAGVYEQYF.

A word on this clonotype: It may be a read error: a sequence one base away is much more abundant. The V and J genes are TRBV6-4 and TRBJ2-1, with a tentative D call TRBD2 (5 bases). There are 14 residues in the CDR3. From germline, CDR1 is MRHNA and CDR2 SNTAGT. This CDR3 is CAGSERAGGGEQFF. CDR3 bases: TGTGCCGGCAGTGAAAGGGCAGGAGGCGGTGAGCAGTTCTTC.

This chain links TRBV27 with TRBJ1-1; no firm D call. This CDR3 is built from 15 residues. Trimming stripped 5 bases from V and 0 bases from J, with 13 bases between. Germline V gene sequence: CDR1 MNHEY, CDR2 SMNVEV (reference sequence). The CDR3 DNA sequence: TGTGCCAGCAGTAGCCGCCGACTCTTGAACACTGAAGCTTTCTTT. As protein: CASSSRRLLNTEAFF.

At least ten counts were recorded for this clonotype. This chain uses TRBV4-1 with TRBJ1-2, with a possible D match to TRBD1 (6 bases). Per germline, CDR1 MGHRA and CDR2 YSYEKL. The CDR3 spans 14 residues. The V and J ends lost 1 base and 8 bases respectively, with 14 bases between them. CDR3 sequence reads: CASSQADRSSGYTF. The CDR3 DNA sequence: TGCGCCAGCAGCCAAGCCGACAGGTCGAGCGGCTACACCTTC.

As to this clonotype: A much larger clonotype is one base distant, so this may be a read error. The chain has TRBV4-2 and TRBJ2-3; D unclear. The length of the CDR3 is 14 residues. The germline V and J ends were trimmed by 5 bases and 2 bases, with 11 bases remaining between them. Germline assignment: CDR1 LGHNA and CDR2 YNFKEQ. CDR3: CASSYRLITDTQYF. In DNA, the CDR3 is TGTGCCAGCAGCTACCGACTCATCACAGATACGCAGTATTTT.

The chain links TRBV20-1 to TRBJ2-1; 10 positions match TRBD2. The CDR3 has 18 amino acids. Trimming took 2 bases from V and 7 from J; bases not matched to a gene: 17. Germline loops: CDR1 DFQATT, CDR2 SNEGSKA (reference sequence). CDR3 amino acids: CSARRGLATGRSRNEQFF. CDR3 bases: TGCAGTGCTAGACGGGGACTAGCGACGGGGAGGAGTCGGAATGAGCAGTTCTTC.

Comment on this clonotype: Germline is not matched at one junction end, which may reflect a read error. The CDR3 protein is CASSLDAQTEAFF. CDR3 DNA sequence: TGTGCTAGCAGCTTAGACGCGCAGACTGAAGCTTTCTTT. The chain carries TRBV7-9 and TRBJ1-1; D remains unclear. Germline lookup yields CDR1 SEHNR and CDR2 FQNEAQ (reference sequence). The length of the CDR3 is 13 residues. The complete variable domain, with remaining parts taken from reference TRBV7-9 and TRBJ1-1, reads DTGVSQNPRHKITKRGQNVTFRCDPISEHNRLYWYRQTLGQGPEFLTYFQNEAQLEKSRLLSDRFSAERPKGSFSTLEIQRTEQGDSAMYLCASSLDAQTEAFFGQGTRLTVV.

The genes are TRBV7-9 and TRBJ1-2; 8 bases match TRBD1. The CDR3 extends over 14 amino acids. V lost 5 bases, J lost 4 bases, and 6 bases stayed unmatched. CDR1 SEHNR and CDR2 FQNEAQ come from the germline V gene (reference sequence). Written as DNA, the CDR3 is TGTGCCAGCAGCGCCGGACAGGGATTCTATGGCTACACCTTC. As protein: CASSAGQGFYGYTF.